The sequence of this TCR beta chain was determined in a study of blood T cells in healthy people across ages. Study-wide findings and caveats: Versus aged donors, long-lived donors had higher diversity and more naive CD4+ cells.

The draw of peripheral blood yielded 8.5 to 10 milliliters from each donor. It was with a sample-barcoded 5' primer and a J-beta primer mix that a second PCR of roughly 7 to 12 cycles was run. Every cDNA was tagged by a template-switch adaptor with 12 random nucleotides. TCRdb re-analysed the 5' RACE reads in MiXCR, keeping a single row per CDR3 protein. The sample has some 1.7 million distinct CDR3 sequences, about 30% seen once. This clonotype was seen more than once but under ten times. Its matching antigen is unknown. Deletions cut 2 bases from V and 10 bases from J, with 15 bases between. This CDR3 is 13 amino acids long. The germline V gene encodes CDR1 SGHRS and CDR2 YFSETQ.

This receptor was obtained from a woman aged 25 to 39 in good health. What was sequenced was blood. The chain is built from TRBV5-1 and TRBJ1-1; TRBD1 might be the D (6 bases). The CDR3 is CASSLSGVYGAFF. CDR3 nucleotides: TGCGCCAGCAGCTTATCAGGGGTTTACGGAGCTTTCTTT.